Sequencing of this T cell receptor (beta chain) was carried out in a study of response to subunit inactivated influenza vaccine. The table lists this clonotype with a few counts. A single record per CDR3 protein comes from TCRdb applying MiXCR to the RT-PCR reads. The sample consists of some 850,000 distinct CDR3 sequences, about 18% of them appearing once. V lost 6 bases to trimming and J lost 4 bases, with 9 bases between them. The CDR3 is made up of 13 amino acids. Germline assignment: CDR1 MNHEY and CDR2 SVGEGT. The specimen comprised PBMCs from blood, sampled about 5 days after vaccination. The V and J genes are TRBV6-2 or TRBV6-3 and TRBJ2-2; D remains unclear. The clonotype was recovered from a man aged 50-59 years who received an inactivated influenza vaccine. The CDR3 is CASRPVGTGELFF. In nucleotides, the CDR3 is TGTGCCAGCAGGCCAGTGGGCACCGGGGAGCTGTTTTTT.